The TCR beta chain described here comes from a study of blood T cells in healthy people across ages. Study-wide results and limits: PBMC samples, being unsorted, prevented any conclusive comparison of naive and antigen-experienced cells. Significant beta diversity loss was already apparent by age roughly 43, declining roughly linearly. The long-lived group displayed more naive CD4+ cells, plus higher diversity, than the aged donors did.

Note on this clonotype: The antigen remains undetermined.

Next came a second PCR, run for about 7 to 11 cycles, which used a sample-barcoded 5' primer along with a J-beta primer mix. TCRdb used MiXCR to reprocess the 5' RACE reads, holding one entry per CDR3 protein. The sample has over 1,500,000 distinct CDR3 sequences; approximately 50% are singletons. Every donor contributed roughly 10 milliliters of peripheral blood by blood draw. The receptor comes from a woman between 40 and 50 years old in good health. Material: blood.

The CDR3 region has the DNA TGTGCCAGCAGTTACGCGACAGGTCTCTCCTACGAGCAGTACTTC. Translated: CASSYATGLSYEQYF. The rearrangement links TRBV6-5 to TRBJ2-7; D is possibly TRBD1 (6 bases). The CDR3 is 15 amino acids. Per the germline V gene, CDR1 is MNHEY and CDR2 is SVGAGI. Trimming shortened V by 2 bases and J by 0 bases, and 11 bases separated the two germline ends.